This TCR beta chain was retrieved from a study of identical twins. Study observations and caveats: Invariant T cells like MAIT and iNKT could partly confound the zero-insertion analyses.

This clonotype was detected many times. What it recognizes is unknown. A read error may account for a junction end that differs from germline. CDR3 length: 12 amino acids. Looked up from germline, CDR1 is DFQATT and CDR2 is SNEGSKA (reference sequence). cDNA molecules carried unique molecular identifiers, and template switching added a universal primer site. MiXCR was run by TCRdb on the 5' RACE reads, yielding one entry per CDR3 protein. The repertoire holds 250,000 to 300,000 distinct CDR3 sequences, with approximately 8.6% as singletons. A further study also used this sample, focusing on yellow fever vaccine responses in identical twins.

This chain joins TRBV20-1 and TRBJ2-1; D not certain. The sequenced sample was CD8+ T cells sorted from blood. This receptor was taken from a woman aged 18 to 35 in good health. CDR3 in amino acids: CSARLGSNGQFF. The CDR3 DNA follows: TGCAGTGCTAGACTGGGGTCTAATGGGCAGTTCTTC.